The 4 T cell receptor beta chains listed next were all sequenced from one sample in a study of graft-versus-host responses after intestinal transplantation. Clones were read by immunoSEQ multiplex PCR, and TCRdb kept only the in-frame ones, dropping some. The sample holds tens of thousands of clones, around 91% seen once. No antigen is known for these receptors. Here the sequenced sample was unstimulated CD4+ T cells sorted from spleen or lymph node cells, taken before intestinal transplant. These receptors were taken from a human donor who received an intestinal transplant.

The rearrangement links TRBV2 to TRBJ2-6; the D is unclear. Trimming took 6 bases from V and 2 from J, leaving 20 bases between them. Germline V CDR1 and CDR2: SNHLY, FYNNEI. This CDR3 comprises 18 residues. CDR3 protein: CASSHFFGRGTGANVLTF. The CDR3 region has the DNA TGTGCCAGCAGCCATTTTTTCGGCAGAGGAACTGGGGCCAACGTCCTGACTTTC.

A note on this clone: Mismatch with germline at one junction end may stem from a read error. V is TRBV11-3 and J is TRBJ2-7; tentative D call: TRBD2 (6 bases). Germline V gives CDR1 SGHNT, CDR2 YENEEA. The CDR3 is 15 amino acids. CDR3 amino acids: CASSLPRDLGYKQYF. The CDR3 DNA sequence: TGTGCCAGCAGCTTACCTCGGGACTTAGGCTACAAGCAGTACTTC.

J is TRBJ2-7 and V is TRBV5-1, with a possible D match to TRBD1 (5 bases). Germline V gene sequence: CDR1 SGHRS, CDR2 YFSETQ. This CDR3 is 16 amino acids long. Between the trimmed V and J ends, which lost 6 bases and 4 bases, there was a span of 23 bases. The CDR3 DNA reads as TGCGCCAGCACCCCTGGTCCGGCAGGGTCTTCTTACGAGCAGTACTTC. Protein sequence: CASTPGPAGSSYEQYF.

The chain links TRBV4-3 to TRBJ1-2, with TRBD1 identical over 9 bases. V lost 4 bases and J lost 5; bases outside the gene matches: 8. This CDR3 comprises 15 residues. Germline-derived CDR1 and CDR2 are LGHNA and YSLEER. The CDR3 loop reads CASSLRTGADYGYTF. In DNA form, the CDR3 reads TGCGCCAGCAGCCTTAGGACAGGGGCTGATTATGGCTACACCTTC.